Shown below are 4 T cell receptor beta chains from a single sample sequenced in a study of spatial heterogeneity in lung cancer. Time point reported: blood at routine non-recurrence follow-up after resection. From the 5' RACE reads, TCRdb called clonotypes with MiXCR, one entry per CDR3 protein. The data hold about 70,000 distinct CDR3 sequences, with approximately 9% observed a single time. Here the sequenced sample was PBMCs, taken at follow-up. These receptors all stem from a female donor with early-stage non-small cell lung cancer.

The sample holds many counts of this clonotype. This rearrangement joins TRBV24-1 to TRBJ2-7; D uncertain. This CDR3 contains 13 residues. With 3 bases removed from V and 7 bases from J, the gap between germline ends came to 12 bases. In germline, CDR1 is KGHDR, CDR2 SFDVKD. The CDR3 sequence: CATSDGVREEQYF. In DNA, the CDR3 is TGTGCCACCAGTGATGGGGTCCGAGAAGAGCAGTACTTC.

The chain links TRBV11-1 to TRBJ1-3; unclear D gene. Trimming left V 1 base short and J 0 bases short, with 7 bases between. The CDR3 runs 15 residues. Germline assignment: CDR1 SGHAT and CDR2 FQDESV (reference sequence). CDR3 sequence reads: CASSLVADSGNTIYF. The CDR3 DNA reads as TGTGCCAGCAGCTTAGTCGCGGACTCTGGAAACACCATATATTTT.

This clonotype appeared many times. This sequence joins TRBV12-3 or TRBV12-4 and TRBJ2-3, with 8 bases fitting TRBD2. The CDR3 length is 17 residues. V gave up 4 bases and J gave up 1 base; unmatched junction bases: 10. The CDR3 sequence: CASSSRGSGTGTDTQYF. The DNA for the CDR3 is TGTGCCAGCAGTTCCCGGGGTAGCGGGACTGGCACAGATACGCAGTATTTT.

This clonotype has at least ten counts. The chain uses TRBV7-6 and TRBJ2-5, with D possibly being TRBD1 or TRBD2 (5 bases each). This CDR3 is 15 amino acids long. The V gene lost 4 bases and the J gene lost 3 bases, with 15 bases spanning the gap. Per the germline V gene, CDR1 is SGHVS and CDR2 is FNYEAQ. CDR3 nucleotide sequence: TGTGCCAGCAGCTCATACCGGGACCTTAAAGAGACCCAGTACTTC. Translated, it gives CASSSYRDLKETQYF.